These 30 T cell receptor beta chains share one sample of origin, sequenced in a study of blood T cell repertoires in COVID-19 (dated by TCRdb to about 2020). The library was obtained by the immunoSEQ multiplex PCR assay. TCRdb's version of the immuneACCESS table is confined to in-frame rearrangements and falls short of the full clone set. An unresolved V gene accounts for under half of the shortfall where checked; the remainder is of unknown origin. The sample data list 130,000 to 150,000 clones, and approximately 87% of these were observed just once. In total, the top ten clones hold around 10% of the sample. Sequencing was done on a sample of PBMCs or T cells enriched from blood (not recorded which). These receptors came from a man aged 60-69 years who had recovered from COVID-19.

This clone was found a few times. The chain uses TRBV6-5 and TRBJ1-1, with D possibly being TRBD1 (6 bases). Trimming took off 8 bases at V and 6 bases at J, with 13 bases between the two ends. The CDR3 runs 12 residues. Per germline, CDR1 MNHEY and CDR2 SVGAGI. The CDR3 spells CASGQGIAEAFF. In DNA form, the CDR3 reads TGTGCCAGCGGTCAGGGGATCGCTGAAGCTTTCTTT.

The chain joins TRBV28 to TRBJ2-7, with 8 positions matching TRBD1. The trim removed 3 bases at V and 2 bases at J, leaving 3 bases unmatched. CDR3 size: 14 residues. CDR1 is MDHEN, CDR2 SYDVKM, per germline. CDR3 residues: CASSLMDRAYEQYF. The DNA for the CDR3 is TGTGCCAGCAGTTTGATGGACAGGGCCTACGAGCAGTACTTC.

V is TRBV9 and J is TRBJ2-6, with D tentatively TRBD2 (5 bases). V gave up 0 bases and J gave up 5 bases, with 9 bases separating them. The CDR3 covers 15 residues. CDR1 and CDR2 from the germline V gene are SGDLS and YYNGEE. DNA for the CDR3: TGTGCCAGCAGCGTAGGTACGGGATGGGCCAACGTCCTGACTTTC. As protein: CASSVGTGWANVLTF.

This clone was found once. The V gene is TRBV2, the J gene TRBJ1-1; 9 positions agree with TRBD1. The CDR3 consists of 11 residues. Germline assignment: CDR1 SNHLY and CDR2 FYNNEI. With 6 bases clipped from V and 11 bases from J, the junction kept 4 bases outside the gene matches. The CDR3 region is CASRGTGSAFF. The CDR3 DNA follows: TGTGCCAGCAGAGGGACAGGGTCGGCTTTCTTT. Full variable domain (outside the CDR3, taken from reference TRBV2 and TRBJ1-1): EPEVTQTPSHQVTQMGQEVILRCVPISNHLYFYWYRQILGQKVEFLVSFYNNEISEKSEIFDDQFSVERPDGSNFTLKIRSTKLEDSAMYFCASRGTGSAFFGQGTRLTVV.

The chain has TRBV19 and TRBJ1-4; 8 bases line up with TRBD1. Trimming took 9 bases from V and 8 from J; bases not matched to a gene: 8. CDR3 length: 13 residues. From germline, CDR1 is LNHDA and CDR2 SQIVND (reference sequence). The CDR3 region is CASNGQGQEKLFF. CDR3 DNA sequence: TGTGCCAGCAATGGACAGGGTCAAGAAAAACTGTTTTTT.

CDR3 DNA: TGTGCCAGCAGCGTAGGATGGGACAGGGGTAGCGAGCAGTACTTC. Protein: CASSVGWDRGSEQYF. The chain carries TRBV9 and TRBJ2-7; 10 positions agree with TRBD1. Looked up from germline, CDR1 is SGDLS and CDR2 is YYNGEE. The CDR3 consists of 15 residues. The V gene end was trimmed by 0 bases and the J gene end by 6 bases; junction bases not matched to a gene: 6.

This clone turned up a few times. The chain carries TRBV5-1 and TRBJ2-7; the match to TRBD2 covers 10 bases. This CDR3 has 17 amino acids. Germline V gene sequence: CDR1 SGHRS, CDR2 YFSETQ. J lost 5 bases, V lost 7 bases, and 18 bases had no gene match. In DNA, the CDR3 is TGCGCCAGCCTCATTCTGGGGAATAGCGGGGGGCCACACGAGCAGTACTTC. This encodes CASLILGNSGGPHEQYF.

The CDR3 region has the DNA TGTGCCAGCAGCTTGTTGGGGAGTTCAAATCAGCCCCAGCATTTT. As protein: CASSLLGSSNQPQHF. This chain uses TRBV5-5 with TRBJ1-5; D is unresolved. CDR1 and CDR2 from the germline V gene are SGHKS and YYEKEE (reference sequence). This CDR3 comprises 15 residues. V lost 1 base to trimming and J lost 4 bases, with 12 bases between them.

This chain connects TRBV11-2 to TRBJ2-1; weak D call: TRBD2 (5 bases). V lost 2 bases and J lost 8, with 16 bases in between. This CDR3 comprises 15 residues. Germline loops: CDR1 SGHAT, CDR2 FQNNGV. The CDR3: CASSLPTGGADEQFF. DNA of the CDR3: TGTGCCAGCAGCTTACCGACTGGAGGAGCGGATGAGCAGTTCTTC.

Note on this clone: Germline is not matched at one junction end, which may reflect a read error. The J gene is TRBJ2-7, the V gene TRBV10-2, with D maybe TRBD2 (5 bases). The CDR3 has 12 residues. Germline V gene lookup returns CDR1 WSHSY and CDR2 SAAADI. The CDR3 reads CASSGTEYGQYF. The CDR3 nucleotides read TGCGCCAGCAGTGGGACTGAGTACGGGCAGTACTTC.

Only one count was recorded for this clone. V and J are TRBV2 and TRBJ1-2; no firm D call. Germline V gives CDR1 SNHLY, CDR2 FYNNEI. Between the trimmed V and J ends, which lost 3 bases and 8 bases, there was a span of 13 bases. The CDR3 length is 13 residues. The CDR3 DNA reads as TGTGCCAGCAGTGATTTGGCGGCTGGAGGCTACACCTTC. Residues: CASSDLAAGGYTF.

V usage is TRBV28 and J usage is TRBJ1-5; D gene ambiguous. Trimming took off 6 bases at V and 4 bases at J, with 4 bases between the two ends. Germline-derived CDR1 and CDR2 are MDHEN and SYDVKM. The CDR3 spans 11 residues. Here the CDR3 reads CASRRNQPQHF. The CDR3 DNA reads TGTGCCAGCAGGCGAAATCAGCCCCAGCATTTT.

The chain employs TRBV3-1 (or the pseudogene TRBV3-2) and TRBJ1-4, with TRBD1 as a possible D gene (6 bases). Germline values: CDR1 LGHDT, CDR2 YNNKEL (reference sequence). CDR3 length: 17 residues. V was cut by 0 bases and J by 0 bases, with 11 bases left in between. As DNA, the CDR3 is TGTGCCAGCAGCCAAGATTGGACAGCACCAACTAATGAAAAACTGTTTTTT. Its translation: CASSQDWTAPTNEKLFF.

This clone was picked up a small number of times. The chain carries TRBV6-4 and TRBJ1-1; no clear D gene. In germline, CDR1 is MRHNA, CDR2 SNTAGT. The V and J ends lost 3 bases and 3 bases respectively, with 14 bases between them. This CDR3 comprises 15 residues. CDR3 protein: CASSEDPGKYTEAFF. Written as DNA, the CDR3 is TGTGCCAGCAGTGAAGATCCCGGGAAATACACTGAAGCTTTCTTT.

The chain links TRBV27 to TRBJ2-7, with 8 bases that match TRBD2. The CDR3 has 14 amino acids. With V trimmed by 8 bases and J by 6 bases, 12 bases remained unmatched. Germline V gene lookup returns CDR1 MNHEY and CDR2 SMNVEV (reference sequence). The DNA of the CDR3 is TGTGCCAGCTCACGCCTCGGGGGGGCGGCCGAGCAGTACTTC. Translated, it gives CASSRLGGAAEQYF.

The chain is built from TRBV4-1 and TRBJ1-6, with D uncertain. This CDR3 spans 12 amino acids. Trimming pared 4 bases from V and 13 bases from J, leaving 11 bases between. The germline V gene encodes CDR1 MGHRA and CDR2 YSYEKL. This CDR3 reads CASSRAAGPLHF. As DNA, the CDR3 is TGCGCCAGCAGCCGTGCCGCCGGGCCCCTCCACTTT.

The genes are TRBV6-4 and TRBJ2-1; D may be TRBD1 (6 bases). The CDR3 spans 15 residues. Trimming shortened V by 6 bases and J by 3 bases, and 15 bases separated the two germline ends. In germline, CDR1 is MRHNA, CDR2 SNTAGT. The CDR3 sequence: CASSPRDTGYNEQFF. In DNA, the CDR3 is TGTGCCAGCAGCCCTCGGGACACCGGCTACAATGAGCAGTTCTTC.

This clone was detected a few times. This chain uses TRBV28 with TRBJ2-5, with TRBD2 matching over 15 bases. The CDR3 extends over 18 amino acids. CDR1 and CDR2 (germline): MDHEN, SYDVKM. After removal of 5 bases from V and 5 bases from J, the junction contained 12 bases not matched to a gene. The CDR3 reads CASSPSGTSGGWDETQYF. In DNA, the CDR3 is TGTGCCAGCAGTCCCTCTGGGACTAGCGGGGGGTGGGATGAGACCCAGTACTTC.

The rearrangement uses TRBV24-1 and TRBJ2-3; 7 bases are shared with TRBD2. The length of the CDR3 is 14 residues. Trimming removed 4 bases from V and 8 bases from J; junction bases left unmatched: 8. The V gene's germline CDR1 is KGHDR and CDR2 SFDVKD. CDR3 sequence (DNA): TGTGCCACCAGTGACCCGACTAGCCAGACTACGCAGTATTTT. It translates to CATSDPTSQTTQYF.

The rearrangement uses TRBV20-1 and TRBJ1-1; D possibly corresponds to TRBD1 (5 bases). V lost 5 bases and J lost 7, with 8 bases in between. CDR1 DFQATT and CDR2 SNEGSKA come from the germline V gene (reference sequence). CDR3 length equals 10 residues. CDR3 nucleotide sequence: TGCAGTGCTCACAGGCATGAAGCTTTCTTT. The encoded protein is CSAHRHEAFF.

The gene calls are TRBV29-1 and TRBJ1-1; 8 bases are a match to TRBD1. Germline CDR1 reads SQVTM; CDR2 reads ANQGSEA. Unmatched junction bases numbered 9, after V lost 6 bases and J lost 12 bases. The CDR3 has 11 amino acids. CDR3 sequence reads: CSVPDREGSFF. CDR3 DNA sequence: TGCAGCGTCCCGGACAGGGAGGGATCTTTCTTT.

The DNA of the CDR3 is TGTGCCAGTAGTATAGACCTAACTAGCGGGGCACCTCCCTACGAGCAGTACTTC. This translates into CASSIDLTSGAPPYEQYF. The V gene is TRBV19, the J gene TRBJ2-7; the match to TRBD2 covers 10 bases. CDR1 and CDR2 (germline): LNHDA, SQIVND (reference sequence). J gave up 2 bases and V 0 bases, and 10 bases lay outside the gene matches. This CDR3 spans 18 amino acids.

This clone was picked up one time. This chain uses TRBV28 with TRBJ1-3, with D possibly TRBD1 on 5 matching bases. This CDR3 has 16 residues. The V and J ends lost 6 bases and 0 bases respectively, with 15 bases between them. Germline V gene lookup returns CDR1 MDHEN and CDR2 SYDVKM. CDR3 in amino acids: CASSARGGTSGNTIYF. The CDR3 DNA sequence: TGTGCCAGCAGCGCGCGCGGGGGGACCTCTGGAAACACCATATATTTT.

V usage is TRBV30 and J usage is TRBJ1-4; possibly TRBD1 for D (6 bases). CDR1 GTSNPN and CDR2 SVGIG come from the germline V gene (reference sequence). The CDR3 spans 14 residues. V was pared by 2 bases and J by 4 bases, with 11 bases between. CDR3 sequence (DNA): TGTGCCTGGAGTAGCGGACAGAGTAATGAAAAACTGTTTTTT. Amino acid sequence: CAWSSGQSNEKLFF.

This clone was detected only once. This chain uses TRBV19 with TRBJ1-4; 8 nucleotides match TRBD1. The V gene's germline CDR1 is LNHDA and CDR2 SQIVND (reference sequence). The CDR3 sequence is 15 residues long. The V segment lost 6 bases and the J segment 4 bases; nucleotides outside the gene matches: 7. DNA of the CDR3: TGTGCCAGTAGCTCAACAGGGGGAGTTAATGAAAAACTGTTTTTT. As protein: CASSSTGGVNEKLFF.

The chain combines TRBV5-1 with TRBJ2-2; 7 nucleotides match TRBD1. In germline, CDR1 is SGHRS, CDR2 YFSETQ. The CDR3 is made up of 14 amino acids. V dropped 4 bases and J dropped 6; count of bases not matched to a gene: 6. The CDR3 region has the DNA TGCGCCAGCAGCCCTGGACAGGCCGCCGGGGAGCTGTTTTTT. This encodes CASSPGQAAGELFF.

The chain joins TRBV29-1 to TRBJ1-2, with D perhaps matching TRBD1 (6 bases). The V gene lost 6 bases and the J gene lost 7 bases, with 18 bases spanning the gap. CDR3 size: 13 residues. CDR1 SQVTM and CDR2 ANQGSEA come from the germline V gene. CDR3 DNA: TGCAGCGTGACGCCCCCCGGGACAAGTGGCTACACCTTC. Its translation is CSVTPPGTSGYTF.

In this sample, this clone turned up a few times. The V and J genes are TRBV18 and TRBJ1-5, with TRBD1 as a possible D gene (5 bases). Germline V CDR1 and CDR2: KGHSH, LQKENI. V was shortened by 2 bases and J by 6 bases, with 8 bases between the two germline ends. The CDR3 is 13 residues long. CDR3 bases: TGTGCCAGCTCACCAGGGGGGGGTCAGCCCCAGCATTTT. Translating it yields CASSPGGGQPQHF.

V usage is TRBV7-2 and J usage is TRBJ1-5; 7 nucleotides align to TRBD1. CDR3 length: 13 residues. Germline V gene data show CDR1 as SGHTA and CDR2 as FQGNSA. Losses at the gene ends were 3 bases for V and 8 bases for J; bases not matched to a gene: 4. The CDR3 is CASSLTGSEPQHF. In DNA form, the CDR3 reads TGTGCCAGCAGCTTGACAGGGAGCGAGCCCCAGCATTTT.

This chain joins TRBV18 and TRBJ1-1; D unresolved. The V and J ends lost 4 bases and 1 base respectively, with 7 bases between them. Germline CDR1 reads KGHSH; CDR2 reads LQKENI. CDR3 length: 13 amino acids. The CDR3 nucleotides are TGTGCCAGCTCACAAGGAGGGAACACTGAAGCTTTCTTT. It specifies CASSQGGNTEAFF.